This is a list of T cell receptor beta chains from one sample in a study of blood T cell repertoires in COVID-19. Only in-frame clones appear in the TCRdb table, and some are missing; sequencing was by immunoSEQ multiplex PCR. The sample comprises nearly 110,000 clones, about 90% of which are singletons, and about 5.3% rests with the top ten. The sample was peripheral blood. The receptors were gathered from a man aged 40-50 years with active or convalescent COVID-19. Both conserved end residues are part of each CDR3. A D gene is named only where the DNA matches it firmly. A clone size is listed for some rows: how often the clone was seen (once, few, many), or a class if it is expanded.

j_call	v_call	d_call	clone_size	cdr3_aa	cdr3_nt
TRBJ2-2	TRBV7-3	TRBD2	.	CASSLIAGVDTGELFF	TGTGCCAGCAGCTTAATAGCGGGAGTGGACACCGGGGAGCTGTTTTTT
TRBJ1-2	TRBV30	TRBD1	.	CAWRLAGGVGGYTF	TGTGCCTGGAGATTGGCAGGGGGCGTCGGTGGCTACACCTTC
TRBJ1-4	TRBV4-3	.	.	CASSQDLRRGYEKLFF	TGCGCCAGCAGCCAAGATCTAAGGAGGGGATATGAAAAACTGTTTTTT
TRBJ1-6	TRBV3-1/TRBV3-2	.	.	CASSQKCGSSPLHF	TGTGCCAGCAGCCAAAAGTGTGGGAGTTCACCCCTCCACTTT
TRBJ1-5	TRBV7-2	.	once	CASSLAEYQPQHF	TGTGCCAGCAGCTTAGCGGAGTATCAGCCCCAGCATTTT
TRBJ2-2	TRBV24-1	.	.	CATSDRRVGELFF	TGTGCCACCAGTGACCGGAGGGTCGGGGAGCTGTTTTTT
TRBJ2-2	TRBV2	TRBD2	.	CASSGGLAGSPGELFF	TGTGCCAGCAGTGGAGGACTAGCGGGATCTCCCGGGGAGCTGTTTTTT
TRBJ1-5	TRBV10-3	.	.	CAISERGGRSDQPQHF	TGTGCCATCAGTGAGCGGGGGGGGCGATCGGATCAGCCCCAGCATTTT
TRBJ2-5	TRBV19	TRBD1	.	CASSPLGTGRETQYF	TGTGCCAGTAGTCCCCTCGGGACAGGGCGGGAGACCCAGTACTTC
TRBJ2-1	TRBV4-3	TRBD2	.	CASSRTTSGSSYNEQFF	TGCGCCAGCAGCCGAACAACTAGCGGGAGCTCCTACAATGAGCAGTTCTTC
TRBJ1-1	TRBV7-2	TRBD1	.	CASSFQGAPNTEAFF	TGTGCCAGCAGCTTCCAGGGGGCGCCGAACACTGAAGCTTTCTTT
TRBJ2-7	TRBV13	TRBD1	.	CASSGRTGHSYEQYF	TGTGCCAGCAGCGGACGGACAGGTCACTCCTACGAGCAGTACTTC
TRBJ1-3	TRBV5-1	.	.	CASSLGLRPYSGNTIYF	TGCGCCAGCAGCTTGGGTCTCAGGCCTTACTCTGGAAACACCATATATTTT
TRBJ1-1	TRBV27	.	.	CASSTPEGTEAFF	TGTGCCAGTTCGACTCCGGAGGGGACTGAAGCTTTCTTT
TRBJ2-5	TRBV11-2	.	.	CASSLTVSETQYF	TGTGCCAGCAGTTTAACAGTATCGGAGACCCAGTACTTC
TRBJ1-4	TRBV11-3	.	.	CASSPARWRGTNEKLFF	TGTGCCAGCAGCCCCGCCCGATGGAGGGGCACTAATGAAAAACTGTTTTTT
TRBJ1-1	TRBV28	TRBD1	.	CASRASGGGSTEAFF	TGTGCCAGCAGAGCCTCAGGGGGCGGGAGCACTGAAGCTTTCTTT
TRBJ2-5	TRBV14	.	.	CASSQASQRLETQYF	TGTGCCAGCAGCCAAGCTAGCCAGCGGTTGGAGACCCAGTACTTC
TRBJ2-1	TRBV5-4	TRBD1	.	CASSQPGQGANEQFF	TGTGCCAGCAGCCAACCGGGACAGGGGGCGAATGAGCAGTTCTTC